A selection of T cell receptor beta chains follows, all from one sample in a study of monozygotic twins with inflammatory bowel disease. TCRdb re-called the 5' RACE reads; every CDR3 protein appears as one record, without DNA. Its table records approximately 140,000 distinct CDR3 sequences. Sequencing was done on a sample of blood. The source is a human donor with ulcerative colitis or Crohn's disease, or a healthy co-twin of an affected twin (not recorded which). Each CDR3 is given with its conserved first and last residue.

TRBJ2-7	TRBV11-3	CASSLDMSYEQYF
TRBJ2-7	TRBV5-1	CASSLFGTGFYEQYF
TRBJ2-3	TRBV14	CASSDTSPDTQYF
TRBJ2-1	TRBV20-1	CSALRTSGGHEQFF
TRBJ2-1	TRBV20-1	CSAKGARGGADEQFF
TRBJ2-2	TRBV19	CASSIFSGTSGELFF
TRBJ2-5	TRBV29-1	CSGISGGSEGGRF
TRBJ1-2	TRBV5-1	CASSSTGTPGDYGYTF
TRBJ2-7	TRBV29-1	CSARPGQDYEQYF
TRBJ2-3	TRBV19	CASRTGANTDTQYF
TRBJ2-5	TRBV5-1	CAGSFGETQYF
TRBJ2-1	TRBV9	CASSVGASSNEQFF
TRBJ1-2	TRBV5-8	CASSLESALNYGYTF
TRBJ1-5	TRBV7-2	CASSLGSGTIQPQHF
TRBJ2-7	TRBV9	CASSVRQRRTYEQYF
TRBJ2-7	TRBV20-1	CSAGLAGLYEQYF
TRBJ1-6	TRBV5-1	CASSRLGSWDSPLHF
TRBJ1-1	TRBV7-9	CASGLTPNTEAFF
TRBJ2-2	TRBV15	CATSVLGSPDTGELFF
TRBJ2-1	TRBV7-9	CASSSPGTGVYNEQFF
TRBJ2-1	TRBV5-6	CASSGTGGYNEQFF
TRBJ2-7	TRBV10-3	CAISESTGGRARVFSYEQYF
TRBJ1-1	TRBV20-1	CSARSRTGWTEAFF